Included here is one TCR beta chain sequence, with context. The antigen is unknown. The CDR3 is 14 amino acids. Germline CDR1 SGDLS, CDR2 YYNGEE. V was clipped by 3 bases and J by 2 bases, with 9 bases between them. The record originates from a study of cytomegalovirus exposure and HLA in healthy donors. Findings and caveats of the study: Most of the CMV-associated TCR beta chains (in a later analysis) appeared to be HLA-restricted. In vitro, a few CMV-associated chains proved specific for CMV antigens. In a later analysis, TCR beta V- and J-gene trimming showed a link to a missense DCLRE1C variant.

Primers for the PCR totalled 60 Vbeta and 13 Jbeta. Profiled with immunoSEQ multiplex PCR; TCRdb holds only in-frame clones, not every one. This repertoire shows 150,000 to 200,000 clones, roughly 80% found once; its top ten account for about 1.7%. This TCR derives from a woman under 30 in good health and CMV-seronegative. The rearrangement uses TRBV9 and TRBJ2-1, with a weak D call TRBD1 (6 bases). Sequenced input: PBMCs. CDR3 sequence reads: CASSAGTTYNEQFF. The DNA of the CDR3 is TGTGCCAGCAGCGCCGGGACAACCTACAATGAGCAGTTCTTC.